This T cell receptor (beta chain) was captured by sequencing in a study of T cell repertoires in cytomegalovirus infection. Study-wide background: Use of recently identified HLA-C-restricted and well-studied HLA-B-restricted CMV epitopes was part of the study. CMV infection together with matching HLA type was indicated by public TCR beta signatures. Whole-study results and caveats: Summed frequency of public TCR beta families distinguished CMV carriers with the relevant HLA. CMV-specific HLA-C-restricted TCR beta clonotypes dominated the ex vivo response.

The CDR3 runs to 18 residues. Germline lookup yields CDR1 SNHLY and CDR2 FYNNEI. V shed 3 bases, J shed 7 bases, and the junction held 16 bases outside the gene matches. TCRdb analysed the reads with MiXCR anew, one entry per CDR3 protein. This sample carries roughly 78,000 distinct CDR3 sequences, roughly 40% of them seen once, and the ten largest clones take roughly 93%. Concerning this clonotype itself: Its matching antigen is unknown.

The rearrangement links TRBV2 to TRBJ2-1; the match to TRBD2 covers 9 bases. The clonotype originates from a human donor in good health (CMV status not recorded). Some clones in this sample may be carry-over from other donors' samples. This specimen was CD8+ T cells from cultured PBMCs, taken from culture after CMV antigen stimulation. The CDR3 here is CASSDKGNGGGVRNEQFF. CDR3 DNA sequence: TGTGCCAGCAGTGATAAGGGGAATGGCGGGGGGGTACGGAATGAGCAGTTCTTC.